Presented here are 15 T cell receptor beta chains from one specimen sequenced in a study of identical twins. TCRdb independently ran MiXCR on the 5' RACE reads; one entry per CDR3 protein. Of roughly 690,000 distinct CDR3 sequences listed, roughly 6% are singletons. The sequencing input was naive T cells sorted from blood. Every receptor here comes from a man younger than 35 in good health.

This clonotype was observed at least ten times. CDR3 protein: CASGIRGAGSKNIQYF. In DNA, the CDR3 is TGTGCCAGTGGGATACGAGGGGCTGGTAGCAAAAACATTCAGTACTTC. This chain connects TRBV6-1 to TRBJ2-4; the D gene could be TRBD1 or TRBD2 (5 bases each). V lost 9 bases to trimming and J lost 3 bases, with 21 bases between them. The CDR3 sequence is 16 residues long. Germline CDR1 reads MNHNS; CDR2 reads SASEGT.

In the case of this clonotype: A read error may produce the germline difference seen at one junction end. CDR3 coding DNA: TGCAGTGCGCTCGCCCAAGAGACCCGGTACTTC. Encoded protein: CSALAQETRYF. This chain links TRBV20-1 with TRBJ2-5; the D is unclear. This CDR3 spans 11 amino acids. In germline, CDR1 is DFQATT, CDR2 SNEGSKA (reference sequence).

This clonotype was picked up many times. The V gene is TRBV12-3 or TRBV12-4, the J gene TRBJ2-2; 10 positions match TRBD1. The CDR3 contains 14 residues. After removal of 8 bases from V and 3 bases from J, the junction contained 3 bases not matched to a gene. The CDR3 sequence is CASGQGDYTGELFF. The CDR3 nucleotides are TGTGCCAGCGGACAGGGGGACTACACCGGGGAGCTGTTTTTT.

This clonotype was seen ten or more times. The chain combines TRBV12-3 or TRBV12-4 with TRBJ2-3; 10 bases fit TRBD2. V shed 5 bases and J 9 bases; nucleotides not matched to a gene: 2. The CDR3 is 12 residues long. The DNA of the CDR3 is TGTGCCAGCAGTACGACTAGCGGGACGCAGTATTTT. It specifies CASSTTSGTQYF.

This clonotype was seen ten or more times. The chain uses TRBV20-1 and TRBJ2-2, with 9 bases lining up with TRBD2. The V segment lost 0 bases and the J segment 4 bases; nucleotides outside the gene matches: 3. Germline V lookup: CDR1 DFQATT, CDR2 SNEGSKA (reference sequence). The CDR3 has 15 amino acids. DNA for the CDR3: TGCAGTGCTAGAGATAGACTAGCGGTCACCGGGGAGCTGTTTTTT. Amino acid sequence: CSARDRLAVTGELFF.

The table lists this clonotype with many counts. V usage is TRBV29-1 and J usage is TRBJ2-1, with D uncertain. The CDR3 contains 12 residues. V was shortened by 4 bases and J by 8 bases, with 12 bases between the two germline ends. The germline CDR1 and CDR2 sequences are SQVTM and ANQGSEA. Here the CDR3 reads CSVVGLLHEQFF. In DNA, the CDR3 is TGCAGCGTTGTCGGGTTACTCCATGAGCAGTTCTTC.

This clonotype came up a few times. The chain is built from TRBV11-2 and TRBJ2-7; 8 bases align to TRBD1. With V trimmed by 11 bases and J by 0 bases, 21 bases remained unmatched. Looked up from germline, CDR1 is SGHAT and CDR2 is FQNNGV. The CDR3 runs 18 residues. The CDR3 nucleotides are TGTGCCCGTGGGGGGAGGATGGAGACAGGGGTGGGCTCCTACGAGCAGTACTTC. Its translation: CARGGRMETGVGSYEQYF.

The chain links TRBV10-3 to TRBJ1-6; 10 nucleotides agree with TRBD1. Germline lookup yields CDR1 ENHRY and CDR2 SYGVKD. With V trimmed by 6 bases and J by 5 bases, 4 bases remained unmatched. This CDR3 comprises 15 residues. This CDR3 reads CAIRPDRGDNSPLHF. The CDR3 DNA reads TGTGCCATCAGACCGGACAGGGGGGATAATTCACCCCTCCACTTT.

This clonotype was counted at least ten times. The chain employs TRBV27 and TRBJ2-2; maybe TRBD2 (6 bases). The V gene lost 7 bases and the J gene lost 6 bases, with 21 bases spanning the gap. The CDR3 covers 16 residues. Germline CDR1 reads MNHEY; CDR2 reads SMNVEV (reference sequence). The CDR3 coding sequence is TGTGCCAGCATGTTGGAGGGCCATCGAAGTCCCGGGGAGCTGTTTTTT. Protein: CASMLEGHRSPGELFF.

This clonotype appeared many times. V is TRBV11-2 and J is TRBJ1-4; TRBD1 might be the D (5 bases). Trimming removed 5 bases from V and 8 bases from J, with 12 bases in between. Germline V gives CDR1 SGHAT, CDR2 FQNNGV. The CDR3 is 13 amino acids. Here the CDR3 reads CASSPGEREKLFF. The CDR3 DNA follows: TGTGCCAGCAGCCCGGGGGAGCGAGAAAAACTGTTTTTT. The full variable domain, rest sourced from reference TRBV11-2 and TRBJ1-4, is EAGVAQSPRYKIIEKRQSVAFWCNPISGHATLYWYQQILGQGPKLLIQFQNNGVVDDSQLPKDRFSAERLKGVDSTLKIQPAKLEDSAVYLCASSPGEREKLFFGSGTQLSVL.

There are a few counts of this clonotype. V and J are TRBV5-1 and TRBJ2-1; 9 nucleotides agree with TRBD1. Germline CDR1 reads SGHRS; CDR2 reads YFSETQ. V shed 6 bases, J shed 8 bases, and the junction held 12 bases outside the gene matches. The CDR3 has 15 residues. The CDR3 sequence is CASNSGQGVYDEQFF. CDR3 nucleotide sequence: TGCGCCAGCAACTCGGGACAGGGCGTTTACGATGAGCAGTTCTTC.

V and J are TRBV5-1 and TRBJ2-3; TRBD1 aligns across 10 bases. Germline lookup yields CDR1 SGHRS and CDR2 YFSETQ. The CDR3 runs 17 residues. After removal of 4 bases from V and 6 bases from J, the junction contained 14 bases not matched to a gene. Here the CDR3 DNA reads TGCGCCAGCAGCCCAAGACAGGGGGCGCTGAGATTGGATACGCAGTATTTT. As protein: CASSPRQGALRLDTQYF.

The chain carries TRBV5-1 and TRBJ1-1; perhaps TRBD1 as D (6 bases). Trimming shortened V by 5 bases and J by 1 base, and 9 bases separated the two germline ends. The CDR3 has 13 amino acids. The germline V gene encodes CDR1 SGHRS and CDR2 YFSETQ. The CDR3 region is CASRQGTNTEAFF. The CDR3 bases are TGCGCCAGCAGACAGGGAACGAACACTGAAGCTTTCTTT.

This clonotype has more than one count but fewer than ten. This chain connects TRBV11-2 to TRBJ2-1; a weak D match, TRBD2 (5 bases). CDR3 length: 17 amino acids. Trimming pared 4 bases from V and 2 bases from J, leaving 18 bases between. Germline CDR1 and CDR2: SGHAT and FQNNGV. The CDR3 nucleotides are TGTGCCAGCAGCTCAATTAGCCGAGGGAGAGCCTACAATGAGCAGTTCTTC. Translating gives CASSSISRGRAYNEQFF.

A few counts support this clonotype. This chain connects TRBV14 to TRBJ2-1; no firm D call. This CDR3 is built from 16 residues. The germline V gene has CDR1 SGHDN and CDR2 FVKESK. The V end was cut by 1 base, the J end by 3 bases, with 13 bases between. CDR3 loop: CASSQVPRPYYNEQFF. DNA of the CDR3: TGTGCCAGCAGCCAAGTCCCGAGACCTTACTACAATGAGCAGTTCTTC.